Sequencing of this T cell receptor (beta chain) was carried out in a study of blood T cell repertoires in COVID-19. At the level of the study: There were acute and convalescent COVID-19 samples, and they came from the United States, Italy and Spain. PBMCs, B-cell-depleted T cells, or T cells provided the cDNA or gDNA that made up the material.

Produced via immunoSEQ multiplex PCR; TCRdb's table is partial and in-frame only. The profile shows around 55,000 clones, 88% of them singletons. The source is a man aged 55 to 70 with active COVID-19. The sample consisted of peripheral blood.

The CDR3 sequence is CASSKGRPSGSNEQYF. CDR3 nucleotides: TGTGCCAGCAGCAAAGGCCGGCCTAGCGGGAGCAACGAGCAGTACTTC. This chain joins TRBV21-1 and TRBJ2-7; TRBD2 was called by the table and not checked on the DNA. TRBV21-1 is a pseudogene. The CDR3 runs 16 residues.